Below, 21 T cell receptor beta chains from the same sample are listed, as sequenced in a study of CD8 T cells in Susac syndrome. A quantity of roughly 0.5 to 1 ug RNA underwent reverse transcription using random hexamers. From the immunoSEQ multiplex PCR reads, TCRdb called clonotypes with MiXCR, one entry per CDR3 protein. The table records around 77,000 distinct CDR3 sequences, 96% of them present only once. The sample comprised CD4+ T cells from PBMCs. These receptors were obtained from a human donor with multiple sclerosis.

This rearrangement joins TRBV24-1 to TRBJ2-2, with D perhaps matching TRBD1 (6 bases). The CDR3 consists of 21 residues. Germline V gives CDR1 KGHDR, CDR2 SFDVKD. Trimming cost V 0 bases and J 0 bases, with 22 bases left between them. CDR3 DNA sequence: TGTGCCACCAGTGATTTGCATGGTAATTGGGCAGGGGCGCCGAACACCGGGGAGCTGTTTTTT. The encoded protein is CATSDLHGNWAGAPNTGELFF.

This chain uses TRBV6-6 with TRBJ2-3; D might be TRBD2 (6 bases). V lost 6 bases to trimming and J lost 1 base, with 8 bases between them. CDR1 and CDR2 from the germline V gene are MNHNY and SVGAGI (reference sequence). CDR3 length: 13 residues. The CDR3 loop is CASRGTGTDTQYF. CDR3 nucleotide sequence: TGTGCCAGCAGGGGGACTGGCACAGATACGCAGTATTTT.

This chain links TRBV9 with TRBJ2-2, with 11 bases aligning to TRBD2. V lost 2 bases, J lost 7 bases, and 1 base stayed unmatched. Per germline, CDR1 SGDLS and CDR2 YYNGEE. The CDR3 is 14 amino acids. CDR3 sequence reads: CASSVTSGDGELFF. DNA of the CDR3: TGTGCCAGCAGCGTGACTAGCGGGGACGGGGAGCTGTTTTTT. Looking up the rest from reference TRBV9 and TRBJ2-2 gives the full variable domain: DSGVTQTPKHLITATGQRVTLRCSPRSGDLSVYWYQQSLDQGLQFLIQYYNGEERAKGNILERFSAQQFPDLHSELNLSSLELGDSALYFCASSVTSGDGELFFGEGSRLTVL.

This rearrangement joins TRBV20-1 to TRBJ2-5, with 11 positions matching TRBD2. The CDR3 spans 15 residues. Per germline, CDR1 DFQATT and CDR2 SNEGSKA (reference sequence). Losses at the gene ends were 0 bases for V and 4 bases for J; bases not matched to a gene: 4. The CDR3 region has the DNA TGCAGTGCTAGAGATCTAGGGACTAGCGGAGAGACCCAGTACTTC. It codes for CSARDLGTSGETQYF.

Only one count was recorded for this clonotype. V gene TRBV6-5 combines with J gene TRBJ1-1; tentative D call: TRBD1 (5 bases). This CDR3 spans 13 amino acids. Trimming left V 6 bases short and J 8 bases short, with 16 bases between. Germline values: CDR1 MNHEY, CDR2 SVGAGI. The CDR3 nucleotides are TGTGCCAGCAGCAACAGCAAAGGGACGGAAGCTTTCTTT. Translated: CASSNSKGTEAFF.

The rearrangement links TRBV2 to TRBJ2-1; no clear D gene. Trimming pared 6 bases from V and 9 bases from J, leaving 9 bases between. The CDR3 consists of 11 residues. The V gene's germline CDR1 is SNHLY and CDR2 FYNNEI. CDR3 loop: CASRAIPEQFF. The CDR3 region has the DNA TGTGCCAGCAGGGCCATTCCTGAGCAGTTCTTC.

This chain joins TRBV7-2 and TRBJ2-2, with TRBD2 matching 15 bases. CDR3 length: 19 residues. V lost 4 bases, J lost 2 bases, and 8 bases stayed unmatched. The germline CDR1 and CDR2 sequences are SGHTA and FQGNSA. The CDR3 coding sequence is TGTGCCAGCAGCTACCCGGGACTAGCGGGGGGCCTAAACACCGGGGAGCTGTTTTTT. Protein: CASSYPGLAGGLNTGELFF.

The chain carries TRBV12-3 or TRBV12-4 and TRBJ2-1; D is unresolved. The CDR3 loop spans 17 amino acids. V shed 3 bases and J shed 6 bases, with 21 bases lying between them. Here the CDR3 reads CASSFRSLATKGNEQFF. CDR3 bases: TGTGCCAGCAGTTTTAGGTCCTTGGCCACGAAGGGCAATGAGCAGTTCTTC.

The chain has TRBV20-1 and TRBJ2-2; TRBD2 matches at 7 bases. J lost 5 bases, V lost 1 base, and 4 bases had no gene match. This CDR3 has 14 amino acids. The germline V gene encodes CDR1 DFQATT and CDR2 SNEGSKA (reference sequence). As DNA, the CDR3 is TGCAGTGCTAGAGGCGGGGGATGGACCGGGGAGCTGTTTTTT. Protein product: CSARGGGWTGELFF.

The chain is built from TRBV5-1 and TRBJ2-3; 9 nucleotides agree with TRBD2. The germline V gene has CDR1 SGHRS and CDR2 YFSETQ. V lost 4 bases to trimming and J lost 5 bases; unmatched junction nucleotides: 5. CDR3 length equals 14 residues. The CDR3 reads CASSHIAGEDTQYF. The CDR3 DNA sequence: TGCGCCAGCAGCCACATAGCGGGGGAAGATACGCAGTATTTT.

The chain uses TRBV24-1 and TRBJ2-3; 8 nucleotides agree with TRBD1. The CDR3 is 16 residues long. Per germline, CDR1 KGHDR and CDR2 SFDVKD. V lost 4 bases to trimming and J lost 0 bases; unmatched junction nucleotides: 5. The CDR3 is CATSDLRQGSTDTQYF. DNA for the CDR3: TGTGCCACCAGTGACCTCAGACAGGGGAGCACAGATACGCAGTATTTT.

The V and J genes are TRBV5-1 and TRBJ1-1; D is perhaps TRBD1 (5 bases). Germline V lookup: CDR1 SGHRS, CDR2 YFSETQ. V was cut by 0 bases and J by 4 bases, with 16 bases left in between. The CDR3 covers 16 residues. CDR3 loop: CASSLAAGGEGTEAFF. The CDR3 DNA follows: TGCGCCAGCAGCTTGGCCGCGGGGGGAGAAGGCACTGAAGCTTTCTTT.

The chain couples TRBV7-6 to TRBJ1-5; D possibly corresponds to TRBD1 (5 bases). V was cut by 5 bases and J by 3 bases, with 14 bases left in between. Germline CDR1 is SGHVS and CDR2 is FNYEAQ. The CDR3 spans 15 residues. The CDR3 here is CASSLGGEINQPQHF. The CDR3 bases are TGTGCCAGCAGCCTTGGAGGGGAAATCAATCAGCCCCAGCATTTT.

This clonotype appeared a single time. This CDR3 is CASSFRQGAEQFF. In DNA, the CDR3 is TGTGCCAGCAGTTTTCGACAGGGGGCTGAGCAGTTCTTC. The rearrangement joins TRBV12-3 or TRBV12-4 to TRBJ2-1, with 10 bases that match TRBD1. This CDR3 is 13 amino acids long. With V trimmed by 3 bases and J by 9 bases, 2 bases remained unmatched.

V usage is TRBV3-1 and J usage is TRBJ2-7; the D is unclear. This CDR3 is 13 amino acids long. V dropped 4 bases and J dropped 5 bases, with 12 bases sitting between them. In germline, CDR1 is LGHDT, CDR2 YNNKEL (reference sequence). This CDR3 is CASSRVGPNEQYF. The CDR3 bases are TGTGCCAGCAGCCGAGTTGGACCAAACGAGCAGTACTTC.

This chain joins TRBV6-5 and TRBJ2-5, with D possibly TRBD1 on 6 matching bases. The V end lost 7 bases, the J end lost 4 bases, and 13 bases lay between the germline ends. CDR3 length: 13 amino acids. Germline V CDR1 and CDR2: MNHEY, SVGAGI. The CDR3 DNA reads as TGTGCCAGCAACGTACAGGGTGGAGAGACCCAGTACTTC. It specifies CASNVQGGETQYF.

The chain couples TRBV19 to TRBJ2-1, with D uncertain. CDR1 is LNHDA, CDR2 SQIVND, per germline (reference sequence). The CDR3 has 15 amino acids. V was trimmed by 2 bases and J by 3 bases, leaving 11 bases between them. In nucleotides, the CDR3 is TGTGCCAGTAGTATAACCAGTCAACTCTACAATGAGCAGTTCTTC. Amino acids: CASSITSQLYNEQFF.

This chain links TRBV5-1 with TRBJ2-3; D might be TRBD2 (6 bases). V lost 4 bases, J lost 0 bases, and 12 bases lay in between. CDR3 length: 15 residues. The germline CDR1 and CDR2 sequences are SGHRS and YFSETQ. CDR3 DNA: TGCGCCAGCAGCCAAACTAGCTTTAGCACAGATACGCAGTATTTT. It specifies CASSQTSFSTDTQYF.

The chain uses TRBV20-1 and TRBJ2-7; 7 bases map to TRBD2. Losses at the gene ends were 1 base for V and 5 bases for J; bases not matched to a gene: 5. The CDR3 spans 13 residues. Germline lookup yields CDR1 DFQATT and CDR2 SNEGSKA (reference sequence). CDR3 loop: CSARGRGEHEQYF. The CDR3 bases are TGCAGTGCTAGAGGTCGGGGGGAACACGAGCAGTACTTC.

This rearrangement joins TRBV20-1 to TRBJ2-7; 7 bases agree with TRBD2. Per the germline V gene, CDR1 is DFQATT and CDR2 is SNEGSKA (reference sequence). The CDR3 is 14 residues long. V dropped 6 bases and J dropped 3; count of bases not matched to a gene: 11. CDR3 sequence reads: CSARKAGVFYEQYF. CDR3 sequence (DNA): TGCAGTGCACGTAAGGCGGGGGTATTCTACGAGCAGTACTTC.

This chain uses TRBV20-1 with TRBJ2-3; no clear D gene. V dropped 5 bases and J dropped 6 bases, with 18 bases sitting between them. Germline V gene data show CDR1 as DFQATT and CDR2 as SNEGSKA (reference sequence). The CDR3 is 14 amino acids. Written as DNA, the CDR3 is TGCAGTGCTCGCAACAGATTTGGGCCTGATACGCAGTATTTT. Its translation is CSARNRFGPDTQYF.